The rows below give T cell receptor beta chains drawn from one sample of a study of blood T cells in healthy people across ages. TCRdb redid the calling of the 5' RACE reads with MiXCR, one entry per CDR3 protein. This sample has more than 650,000 distinct CDR3 sequences, with about 53% found just once. The material sequenced was blood. The receptors were sampled from a man at least 80 years old in good health. CDR3s include the opening cysteine and the closing phenylalanine or tryptophan. A D gene is named only where the DNA matches it firmly. Some rows have no size entry. The others give once, few or many, or a class for an expanded clone.

clone_size	v_call	d_call	j_call	cdr3_nt	cdr3_aa
few	TRBV24-1	TRBD2	TRBJ2-1	TGTGCCACCAGCTATACGGGGACTAGCGGGAACAATGAGCAGTTCTTC	CATSYTGTSGNNEQFF
-	TRBV13	-	TRBJ2-5	TGTGCCAGCAGCTTAGAAACGGAAGAGACCCAGTACTTC	CASSLETEETQYF
few	TRBV27	TRBD2	TRBJ2-3	TGTGCCAGCAGAGGACTAGCTAGTGCAGATACGCAGTATTTT	CASRGLASADTQYF
few	TRBV20-1	-	TRBJ1-2	TGCAGTGCTAGAGGCGGGGTGATAGCCGGCTACACCTTC	CSARGGVIAGYTF
-	TRBV25-1	-	TRBJ2-1	TGTGCCAGCAGTTTCCCTGAGGGAGCTCATGAGCAGTTCTTC	CASSFPEGAHEQFF
few	TRBV29-1	TRBD2	TRBJ2-1	TGCAGCGTGACTAGCGGGAGGGCCTTCAATGAGCAGTTCTTC	CSVTSGRAFNEQFF
-	TRBV12-3/TRBV12-4	-	TRBJ1-5	TGTGCCAGCAGTTTAGCGGGGGTGGGGAATCAGCCCCAGCATTTT	CASSLAGVGNQPQHF
few	TRBV7-2	-	TRBJ2-7	TGTGCCAGCAGCAAACCCCACCAGGTTAGCGGACGCCAAAGCTCCTACGAGCAGTACTTC	CASSKPHQVSGRQSSYEQYF
few	TRBV6-2/TRBV6-3	-	TRBJ2-6	TGTGCCAGCAGCCGCAGTGCGACTGGGGCCAACGTCCTGACTTTC	CASSRSATGANVLTF
few	TRBV9	-	TRBJ1-1	TGTGCCAGCAGCGTATCCGACGGCCGCTCCGGCACTGAAGCTTTCTTT	CASSVSDGRSGTEAFF
few	TRBV3-1	-	TRBJ1-2	TGTGCCAGCAGCCAAGGAGGAAGGGGCGGCTACACCTTC	CASSQGGRGGYTF
-	TRBV2	-	TRBJ2-7	TGTGCCAGCAGTGAGACATTCTACGAGCAGTACTTC	CASSETFYEQYF
-	TRBV20-1	TRBD2	TRBJ2-7	TGCAGTGCTAGAGGGGCAGCGGGAGGGCTCTTCTACGAGCAGTACTTC	CSARGAAGGLFYEQYF
-	TRBV5-1	TRBD2	TRBJ2-1	TGCGCCAGCATGTTCGGGGGGTTAGGTGGTGAGCAGTTCTTC	CASMFGGLGGEQFF
many	TRBV7-9	-	TRBJ2-7	TGTGCCAGCAGCTCCCTGTGGACAGCCGACTACGAGCAGTACTTC	CASSSLWTADYEQYF
-	TRBV28	-	TRBJ2-5	TGTGCCAGCGGCAGGAGGAAGACCCAGTACTTC	CASGRRKTQYF
-	TRBV6-4	-	TRBJ1-2	TGTGCCAGCAGTGACCAAGATTCGGCGGGCTACACCTTC	CASSDQDSAGYTF
few	TRBV5-1	-	TRBJ1-4	TGCGCCAGCAGCTTGGTCGCGGGAACAACTAATGAAAAACTGTTTTTT	CASSLVAGTTNEKLFF
-	TRBV2	-	TRBJ2-5	TGTGCCAGCAGTCAAACCTTAGAACGGGAGCAGTACTTC	CASSQTLEREQYF
-	TRBV12-3/TRBV12-4	-	TRBJ2-3	TGTGCCAGCAGTTTGGGGGGGCGAGGAGGAGATACGCAGTATTTT	CASSLGGRGGDTQYF
-	TRBV28	-	TRBJ2-1	TGTGCCAGCAGCCCTGGGTCCGCTAGCTCCTACAATGAGCAGTTCTTC	CASSPGSASSYNEQFF
-	TRBV28	TRBD1	TRBJ1-2	TGTGCCAGCAGTAGACCCGGCCGTACAGGGGGCAACTATGGCTACACCTTC	CASSRPGRTGGNYGYTF
-	TRBV6-5	TRBD1	TRBJ2-5	TGTGCCAGCAGTCGCCCCGACAGGGTGGCCGACGGGCAGTACTTC	CASSRPDRVADGQYF
once	TRBV6-6	TRBD2	TRBJ2-1	TGTGCCAGCAATCCGACTAGCGGGGGCACGTATGAGCAGTTCTTC	CASNPTSGGTYEQFF
few	TRBV10-2	-	TRBJ2-1	TGCGCCAGCAGTGAGTCGACAGTGCTAGGGAATGAGCAGTTCTTC	CASSESTVLGNEQFF
few	TRBV7-2	-	TRBJ2-4	TGTGCCAGCACGGTGTCAGCCCTAAGGGACATTCAGTACTTC	CASTVSALRDIQYF
-	TRBV3-1	-	TRBJ2-7	TGTGCCAGCAGCCAAAACGGGGACGAGCAGTACTTC	CASSQNGDEQYF
-	TRBV6-4	-	TRBJ1-1	TGTGCCAGCAGTGGAGGGAGGCCGAACACTGAAGCTTTCTTT	CASSGGRPNTEAFF
-	TRBV6-5	TRBD1	TRBJ2-7	TGTGCCAGCAGTTACTCGGGACAGGGCTCCTACGAGCAGTACTTC	CASSYSGQGSYEQYF
-	TRBV5-1	-	TRBJ2-3	TGCGCCAGCAGCCAAGACATCCCCGTGTATACGCAGTATTTT	CASSQDIPVYTQYF
-	TRBV3-1	-	TRBJ2-5	TGTGCCAGCAGCCAAGTGGAGGAGGGCGCCAAGTACTTC	CASSQVEEGAKYF
-	TRBV20-1	TRBD1	TRBJ1-2	TGCAGTGCACCCATAGGACAGGTCAACTATGGCTACACCTTC	CSAPIGQVNYGYTF
-	TRBV11-2	-	TRBJ2-2	TGTGCCAGCAGCTTATCAGGAGGGAACACCGGGGAGCTGTTTTTT	CASSLSGGNTGELFF
-	TRBV3-1	TRBD1	TRBJ1-6	TGTGCCAGCAGCGCCCGGGACAGAACAAATTCACCCCTCCACTTT	CASSARDRTNSPLHF
few	TRBV20-1	TRBD2	TRBJ2-1	TGCAGTGCTAGAGATAGCGGGGGATCCTACAATGAGCAGTTCTTC	CSARDSGGSYNEQFF
-	TRBV6-6	TRBD2	TRBJ2-3	TGTGCCGTAGCTAGCGGGAGGTCCACAGATACGCAGTATTTT	CAVASGRSTDTQYF
-	TRBV4-1	-	TRBJ1-1	TGCGCCAGCAGCCCCCGGGGCGGGGTATGGAAAAGCGGGAACACTGAAGCTTTCTTT	CASSPRGGVWKSGNTEAFF
once	TRBV20-1	TRBD2	TRBJ2-1	TGCAGTGCTAACTCCCGGACTAGCGATGAGCAGTTCTTC	CSANSRTSDEQFF
few	TRBV2	-	TRBJ2-1	TGTGCCAGCACAGAGAGTAGCAATGAGCAGTTCTTC	CASTESSNEQFF
-	TRBV3-1	-	TRBJ2-1	TGTGCCAGCAGCCAAGATCCCCCGGGCAACTACAATGAGCAGTTCTTC	CASSQDPPGNYNEQFF
-	TRBV20-1	-	TRBJ1-2	TGCAGTGCTTGGACGATTAACTATGGCTACACCTTC	CSAWTINYGYTF
-	TRBV18	-	TRBJ2-7	TGTGCCAGCTCACCCGTTAACTCCTACGAGCAGTACTTC	CASSPVNSYEQYF
-	TRBV29-1	-	TRBJ2-1	TGCAGCATAGATCGACTAGCGGGACAGGGGTGGCATGAGCAGTTCTTC	CSIDRLAGQGWHEQFF
-	TRBV20-1	-	TRBJ1-2	TGCAGTGCTAGCGCGCCAGGGGCGAACTATGGCTACACCTTC	CSASAPGANYGYTF
-	TRBV6-6	-	TRBJ1-2	TGTGCCAGCAGTTACTCGGGGGTCTCGTCTGGCTACACCTTC	CASSYSGVSSGYTF
-	TRBV6-5	-	TRBJ1-1	TGTGCCAGCAGTCGTACAGGGTTAAGAGACACTGAAGCTTTCTTT	CASSRTGLRDTEAFF
few	TRBV5-1	TRBD2	TRBJ2-2	TGCGCCAGCAGCCCTCCACTAGCGTCCGGGGAGCTGTTTTTT	CASSPPLASGELFF
-	TRBV6-1	-	TRBJ2-7	TGTGCCAGCAGTGTAATGGGAGAGTCCTACGAGCAGTACTTC	CASSVMGESYEQYF
-	TRBV6-4	-	TRBJ1-2	TGTGCCAGCACGGCCGGTGGGGGATCTAACTATGGCTACACCTTC	CASTAGGGSNYGYTF
-	TRBV20-1	-	TRBJ2-7	TGCAGTGCTCCCAGCAGGAGGCAGTCCTACAATGAGCAGTACTTC	CSAPSRRQSYNEQYF
-	TRBV12-3/TRBV12-4	-	TRBJ1-2	TGTGCCAGCAGCCTTGGGGGTATAGACGGCTACACCTTC	CASSLGGIDGYTF
-	TRBV6-6	-	TRBJ2-7	TGTGCCAGCAGTTACTCGGGGACTTACTCCTACGAGCAGTACTTC	CASSYSGTYSYEQYF
few	TRBV12-3/TRBV12-4	-	TRBJ2-7	TGTGCCAGCTCACCGCGGCAGTCCTACGAGCAGTACTTC	CASSPRQSYEQYF
-	TRBV7-2	-	TRBJ1-2	TGTGCCAGCAGCTTGGGCCCGTCGGGGGTCTATGGCTACACCTTC	CASSLGPSGVYGYTF
-	TRBV20-1	-	TRBJ2-3	TGCAGTGCCCCGGACCCGGGGGCAGGAAGCACAGATACGCAGTATTTT	CSAPDPGAGSTDTQYF